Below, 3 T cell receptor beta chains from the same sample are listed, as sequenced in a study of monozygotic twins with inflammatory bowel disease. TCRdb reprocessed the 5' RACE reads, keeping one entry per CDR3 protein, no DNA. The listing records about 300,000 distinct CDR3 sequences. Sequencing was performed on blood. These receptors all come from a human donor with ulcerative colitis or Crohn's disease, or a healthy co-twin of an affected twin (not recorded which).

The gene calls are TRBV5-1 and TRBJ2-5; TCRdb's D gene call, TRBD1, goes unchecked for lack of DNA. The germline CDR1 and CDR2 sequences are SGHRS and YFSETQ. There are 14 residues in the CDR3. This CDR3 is CASSLVSVKETQYF.

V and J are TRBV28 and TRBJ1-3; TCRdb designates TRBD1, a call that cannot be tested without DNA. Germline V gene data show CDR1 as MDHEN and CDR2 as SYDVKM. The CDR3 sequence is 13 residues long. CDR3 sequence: CASLGVSRNTIYF.

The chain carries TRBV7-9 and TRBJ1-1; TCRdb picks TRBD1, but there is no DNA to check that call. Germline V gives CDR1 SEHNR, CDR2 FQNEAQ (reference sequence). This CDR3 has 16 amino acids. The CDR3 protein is CAISLGVGQGHLSAFF.